The 15 T cell receptor beta chains below were found in one sample sequenced in a study of low-dose radiotherapy and immunotherapy resistance in tumors. Time point reported: before trial treatment. First-strand cDNA relied on TRAV- and TRBV-specific primers spanning alpha and beta chains. TCR amplification ran roughly 21 PCR cycles using constant-region and V-primer adapter primers. From the reads, TCRdb called clonotypes with MiXCR, one entry per CDR3 protein. The sample consists of 85,000 to 95,000 distinct CDR3 sequences, around 9.2% of them appearing once. The sample here was PBMCs, taken before treatment. The receptors shown here come from a male donor with prostate cancer.

There are many counts of this clonotype. V is TRBV20-1 and J is TRBJ2-7, with TRBD2 identical over 7 bases. J lost 3 bases, V lost 4 bases, and 18 bases had no gene match. This CDR3 is 17 amino acids long. Germline CDR1 reads DFQATT; CDR2 reads SNEGSKA (reference sequence). In nucleotides, the CDR3 is TGCAGTGCTACCCCGGTGGGTACTGGGGGACTACTCTACGAGCAGTACTTC. Residues: CSATPVGTGGLLYEQYF.

In this sample, this clonotype turned up a few times. This chain uses TRBV7-2 with TRBJ1-3; the D gene is possibly TRBD1 (5 bases). Germline assignment: CDR1 SGHTA and CDR2 FQGNSA. V lost 5 bases and J 4 bases, leaving 15 bases between the germline ends. The length of the CDR3 is 15 residues. This chain's CDR3 is CASSRGLRGGNTIYF. The CDR3 DNA sequence: TGTGCCAGCAGCCGCGGTCTGCGGGGGGGAAACACCATATATTTT. Looking up the rest from reference TRBV7-2 and TRBJ1-3 gives the full variable domain: GAGVSQSPSNKVTEKGKDVELRCDPISGHTALYWYRQSLGQGLEFLIYFQGNSAPDKSGLPSDRFSAERTGGSVSTLTIQRTQQEDSAVYLCASSRGLRGGNTIYFGEGSWLTVV.

This clonotype was found many times. V and J are TRBV7-3 and TRBJ2-1; a weak D match, TRBD2 (5 bases). The germline V and J ends were trimmed by 3 bases and 6 bases, with 12 bases remaining between them. CDR3 size: 14 residues. Germline values: CDR1 SGHTA, CDR2 FQGTGA. CDR3 bases: TGTGCCAGCAGCTTCACCGGAGGAGTCAATGAGCAGTTCTTC. Residues: CASSFTGGVNEQFF.

This clonotype was seen ten or more times. The chain is built from TRBV12-5 and TRBJ2-1; unclear D gene. The CDR3 is 11 residues long. Per the germline V gene, CDR1 is LGHNT and CDR2 is FRNRAP. Between the trimmed V and J ends, which lost 3 bases and 6 bases, there was a span of 3 bases. The chain's CDR3 is CASGFGNEQFF. The DNA for the CDR3 is TGTGCTAGTGGTTTTGGCAATGAGCAGTTCTTC.

This clonotype was counted at least ten times. The chain links TRBV12-3 or TRBV12-4 to TRBJ2-5; D not resolved. V was trimmed by 5 bases and J by 0 bases, leaving 10 bases between them. This CDR3 contains 14 residues. The CDR3 region is CASSLSANQETQYF. The CDR3, as DNA: TGTGCCAGCAGTCTTTCAGCTAACCAAGAGACCCAGTACTTC.

This clonotype was found many times. The V and J genes are TRBV10-3 and TRBJ2-3, with 10 bases identical to TRBD2. The CDR3 runs 14 residues. Germline assignment: CDR1 ENHRY and CDR2 SYGVKD. J gave up 7 bases and V 6 bases, and 7 bases lay outside the gene matches. Written as DNA, the CDR3 is TGTGCCATCAGGGGGAGCGGGAGGGGGAATACGCAGTATTTT. It is translated as CAIRGSGRGNTQYF.

This clonotype has only a few counts. The chain joins TRBV7-8 to TRBJ1-3, with D unresolved. In germline, CDR1 is SGHVS, CDR2 FQNEAQ. V gave up 0 bases and J gave up 0 bases, with 6 bases separating them. The CDR3 spans 15 residues. CDR3 sequence: CASSLASDSGNTIYF. The CDR3 DNA reads as TGTGCCAGCAGCTTAGCGTCCGACTCTGGAAACACCATATATTTT. Filled out from reference TRBV7-8 and TRBJ1-3, the complete variable domain reads GAGVSQSPRYKVAKRGQDVALRCDPISGHVSLFWYQQALGQGPEFLTYFQNEAQLDKSGLPSDRFFAERPEGSVSTLKIQRTQQEDSAVYLCASSLASDSGNTIYFGEGSWLTVV.

This clonotype showed up just once. The J gene is TRBJ2-7, the V gene TRBV28; 12 nucleotides agree with TRBD1. This CDR3 has 14 residues. Germline V gene sequence: CDR1 MDHEN, CDR2 SYDVKM. With V trimmed by 6 bases and J by 5 bases, 5 bases remained unmatched. The CDR3, as DNA: TGTGCCAGCAGCCGGGACAGGGGGCTGAACGAGCAGTACTTC. Protein sequence: CASSRDRGLNEQYF.

This clonotype was seen at least ten times. V and J are TRBV20-1 and TRBJ2-7; D call uncertain. The CDR3 is made up of 15 amino acids. V dropped 3 bases and J dropped 0 bases, with 15 bases sitting between them. CDR1 is DFQATT and CDR2 is SNEGSKA in the germline V gene (reference sequence). CDR3 amino acids: CSASAAGRNSYEQYF. CDR3 coding DNA: TGCAGTGCTAGCGCTGCAGGACGCAACTCCTACGAGCAGTACTTC.

This clonotype was observed many times. The chain joins TRBV30 to TRBJ2-2; D ambiguous. Trimming cost V 0 bases and J 5 bases, with 4 bases left between them. This CDR3 has 12 amino acids. In germline, CDR1 is GTSNPN, CDR2 SVGIG (reference sequence). The chain's CDR3 is CAWSVITGELFF. In nucleotides, the CDR3 is TGTGCCTGGAGTGTTATTACCGGGGAGCTGTTTTTT.

This clonotype has at least ten counts. V usage is TRBV10-3 and J usage is TRBJ1-5; 7 bases map to TRBD1. Losses at the gene ends were 6 bases for V and 3 bases for J; bases not matched to a gene: 2. The CDR3 extends over 13 amino acids. Germline V CDR1 and CDR2: ENHRY, SYGVKD. CDR3 residues: CAIRQGNNQPQHF. Here the CDR3 DNA reads TGTGCCATCAGACAGGGGAACAATCAGCCCCAGCATTTT.

This clonotype has ten or more counts. The V gene is TRBV5-1, the J gene TRBJ2-3; maybe TRBD1 (5 bases). The CDR3 contains 14 residues. Germline V gene lookup returns CDR1 SGHRS and CDR2 YFSETQ. V was clipped by 1 base and J by 4 bases, with 10 bases between them. CDR3 nucleotides: TGCGCCAGCAGCTTGTCAGGGCTCTCAGATACGCAGTATTTT. It specifies CASSLSGLSDTQYF. The variable domain in full, with the rest retrieved from reference TRBV5-1 and TRBJ2-3, is KAGVTQTPRYLIKTRGQQVTLSCSPISGHRSVSWYQQTPGQGLQFLFEYFSETQRNKGNFPGRFSGRQFSNSRSEMNVSTLELGDSALYLCASSLSGLSDTQYFGPGTRLTVL.

V gene TRBV7-2 combines with J gene TRBJ1-2, with D possibly TRBD1 on 6 matching bases. Germline V gene lookup returns CDR1 SGHTA and CDR2 FQGNSA. This CDR3 contains 16 residues. V was trimmed by 7 bases and J by 0 bases, leaving 18 bases between them. CDR3 region: CASIFLRGISNYGYTF. CDR3 DNA: TGTGCCAGCATCTTTCTGAGGGGGATATCTAACTATGGCTACACCTTC. Variable domain in full (rest from reference TRBV7-2 and TRBJ1-2): GAGVSQSPSNKVTEKGKDVELRCDPISGHTALYWYRQSLGQGLEFLIYFQGNSAPDKSGLPSDRFSAERTGGSVSTLTIQRTQQEDSAVYLCASIFLRGISNYGYTFGSGTRLTVV.

This chain uses TRBV7-8 with TRBJ2-2; 7 bases line up with TRBD2. The CDR3 extends over 17 amino acids. The V gene end was trimmed by 4 bases and the J gene end by 4 bases; junction bases not matched to a gene: 12. Germline-derived CDR1 and CDR2 are SGHVS and FQNEAQ. The CDR3 nucleotides are TGTGCCAGCAGCTCAGGCCTAGGCGGGAGTGGCACCGGGGAGCTGTTTTTT. It yields the protein CASSSGLGGSGTGELFF.

This clonotype was seen repeatedly, ten times or more. The chain recombines TRBV6-1 with TRBJ1-2; 7 bases are a match to TRBD1. CDR1 MNHNS and CDR2 SASEGT come from the germline V gene. The CDR3 has 16 amino acids. The junction had 10 bases not matched to a gene; V was cut back by 3 bases and J by 3 bases. The CDR3 sequence is CASSEETGTGDYGYTF. As DNA, the CDR3 is TGTGCCAGCAGTGAGGAGACAGGGACTGGCGACTATGGCTACACCTTC.